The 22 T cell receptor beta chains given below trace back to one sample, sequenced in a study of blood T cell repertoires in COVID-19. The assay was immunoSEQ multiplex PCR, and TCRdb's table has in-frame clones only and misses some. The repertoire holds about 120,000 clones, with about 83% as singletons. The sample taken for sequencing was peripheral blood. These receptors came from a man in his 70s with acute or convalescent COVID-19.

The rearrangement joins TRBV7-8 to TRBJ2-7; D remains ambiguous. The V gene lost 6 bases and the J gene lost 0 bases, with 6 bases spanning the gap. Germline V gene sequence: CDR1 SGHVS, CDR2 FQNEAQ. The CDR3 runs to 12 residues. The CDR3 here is CASSSYSYEQYF. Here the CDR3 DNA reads TGTGCCAGCAGTTCCTACTCCTACGAGCAGTACTTC.

CDR3 sequence (DNA): TGTGCCAGCAGCTCTCAGGGTTCTATGAACACCGGGGAGCTGTTTTTT. As protein: CASSSQGSMNTGELFF. The rearrangement uses TRBV7-3 and TRBJ2-2, with D perhaps matching TRBD1 (5 bases). The CDR3 sequence is 16 residues long. Germline V CDR1 and CDR2: SGHTA, FQGTGA. V was cut by 4 bases and J by 1 base, with 13 bases left in between.

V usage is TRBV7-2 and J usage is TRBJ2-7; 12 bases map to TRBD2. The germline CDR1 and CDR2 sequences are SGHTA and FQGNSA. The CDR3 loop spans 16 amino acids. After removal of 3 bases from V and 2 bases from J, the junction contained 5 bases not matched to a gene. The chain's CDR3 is CASSLSGLAGTYEQYF. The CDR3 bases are TGTGCCAGCAGCTTGTCGGGACTAGCGGGCACCTACGAGCAGTACTTC.

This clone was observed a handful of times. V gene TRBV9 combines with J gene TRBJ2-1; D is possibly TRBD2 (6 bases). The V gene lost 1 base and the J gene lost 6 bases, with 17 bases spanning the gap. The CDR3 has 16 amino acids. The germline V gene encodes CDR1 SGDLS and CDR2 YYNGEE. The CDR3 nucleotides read TGTGCCAGCAGCGTACGGGTGGAGGGATGGGGCAATGAGCAGTTCTTC. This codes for CASSVRVEGWGNEQFF. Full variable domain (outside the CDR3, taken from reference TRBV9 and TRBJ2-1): DSGVTQTPKHLITATGQRVTLRCSPRSGDLSVYWYQQSLDQGLQFLIQYYNGEERAKGNILERFSAQQFPDLHSELNLSSLELGDSALYFCASSVRVEGWGNEQFFGPGTRLTVL.

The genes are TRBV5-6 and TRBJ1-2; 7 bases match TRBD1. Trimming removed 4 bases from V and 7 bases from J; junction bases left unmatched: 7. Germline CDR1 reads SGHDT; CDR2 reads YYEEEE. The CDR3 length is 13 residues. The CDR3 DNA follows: TGTGCCAGCAGCGCAGGACAGGCCCTTGGCTACACCTTC. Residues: CASSAGQALGYTF.

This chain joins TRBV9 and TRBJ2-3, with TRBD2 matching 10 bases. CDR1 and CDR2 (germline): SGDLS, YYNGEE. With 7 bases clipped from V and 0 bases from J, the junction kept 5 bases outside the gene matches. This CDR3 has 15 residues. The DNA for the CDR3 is TGTGCCAGCCGACCGACTAGCGGGAGCACAGATACGCAGTATTTT. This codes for CASRPTSGSTDTQYF.

The CDR3 region has the DNA TGTGCCAGCAGGGCGGGGGGCAACTTTTACAATGAGCAGTTCTTC. Amino acids: CASRAGGNFYNEQFF. The rearrangement links TRBV5-4 to TRBJ2-1; 8 bases match TRBD2. The germline CDR1 and CDR2 sequences are SGHNT and YYREEE (reference sequence). CDR3 length equals 15 residues. V lost 5 bases and J lost 4; bases outside the gene matches: 8.

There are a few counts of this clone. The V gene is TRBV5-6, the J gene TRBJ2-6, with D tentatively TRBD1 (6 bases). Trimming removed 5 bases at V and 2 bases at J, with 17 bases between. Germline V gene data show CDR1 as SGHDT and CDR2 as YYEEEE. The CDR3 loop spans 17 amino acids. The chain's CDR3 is CASRVRQGSTGANVLTF. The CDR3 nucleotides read TGTGCCAGCAGGGTCCGGCAGGGGTCGACTGGGGCCAACGTCCTGACTTTC.

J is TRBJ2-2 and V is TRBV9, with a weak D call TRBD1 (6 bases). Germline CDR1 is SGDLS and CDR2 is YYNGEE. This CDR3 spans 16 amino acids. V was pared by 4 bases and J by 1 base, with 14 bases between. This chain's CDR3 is CASSSWTEMNTGELFF. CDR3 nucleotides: TGTGCCAGCAGCTCCTGGACAGAAATGAACACCGGGGAGCTGTTTTTT.

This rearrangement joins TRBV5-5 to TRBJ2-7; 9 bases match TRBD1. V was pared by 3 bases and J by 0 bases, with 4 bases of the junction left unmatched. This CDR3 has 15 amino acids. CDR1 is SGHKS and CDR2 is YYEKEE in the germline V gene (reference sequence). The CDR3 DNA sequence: TGTGCCAGCAGCTACCGGGACAGGGACTCCTACGAGCAGTACTTC. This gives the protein CASSYRDRDSYEQYF.

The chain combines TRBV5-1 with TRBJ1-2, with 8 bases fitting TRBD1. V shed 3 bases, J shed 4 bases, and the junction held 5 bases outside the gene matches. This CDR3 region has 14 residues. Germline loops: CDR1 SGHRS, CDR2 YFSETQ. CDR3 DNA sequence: TGCGCCAGCAGCTCGCATACAGGGGGCTATGGCTACACCTTC. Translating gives CASSSHTGGYGYTF. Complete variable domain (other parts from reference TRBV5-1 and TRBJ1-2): KAGVTQTPRYLIKTRGQQVTLSCSPISGHRSVSWYQQTPGQGLQFLFEYFSETQRNKGNFPGRFSGRQFSNSRSEMNVSTLELGDSALYLCASSSHTGGYGYTFGSGTRLTVV.

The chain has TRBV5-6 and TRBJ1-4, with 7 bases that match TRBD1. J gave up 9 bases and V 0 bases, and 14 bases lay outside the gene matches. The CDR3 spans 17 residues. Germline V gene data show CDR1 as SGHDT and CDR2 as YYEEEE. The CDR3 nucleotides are TGTGCCAGCAGCTTGGCCGCATCCCGGGCAGGGGGTCAAAAACTGTTTTTT. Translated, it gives CASSLAASRAGGQKLFF.

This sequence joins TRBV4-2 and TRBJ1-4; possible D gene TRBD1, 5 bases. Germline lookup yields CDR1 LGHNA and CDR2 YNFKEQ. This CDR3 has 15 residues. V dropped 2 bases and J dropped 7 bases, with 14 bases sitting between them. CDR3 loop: CASSQIFQGPEKLFF. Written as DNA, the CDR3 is TGTGCCAGCAGCCAAATCTTCCAGGGCCCTGAAAAACTGTTTTTT.

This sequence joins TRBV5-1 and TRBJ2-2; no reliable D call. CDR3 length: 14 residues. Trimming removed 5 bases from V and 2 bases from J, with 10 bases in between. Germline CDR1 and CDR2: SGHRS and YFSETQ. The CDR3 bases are TGCGCCAGCAGTAGAGCATCAAACACCGGGGAGCTGTTTTTT. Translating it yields CASSRASNTGELFF. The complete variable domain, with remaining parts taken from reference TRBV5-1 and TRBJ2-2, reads KAGVTQTPRYLIKTRGQQVTLSCSPISGHRSVSWYQQTPGQGLQFLFEYFSETQRNKGNFPGRFSGRQFSNSRSEMNVSTLELGDSALYLCASSRASNTGELFFGEGSRLTVL.

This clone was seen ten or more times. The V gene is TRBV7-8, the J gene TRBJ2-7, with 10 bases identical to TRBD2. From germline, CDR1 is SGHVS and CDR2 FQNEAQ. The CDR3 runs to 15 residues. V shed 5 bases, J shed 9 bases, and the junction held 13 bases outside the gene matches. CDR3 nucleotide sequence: TGTGCCAGCAGCCTCCGGACTAGCGGCTCCCTTGGGCAGTACTTC. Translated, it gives CASSLRTSGSLGQYF.

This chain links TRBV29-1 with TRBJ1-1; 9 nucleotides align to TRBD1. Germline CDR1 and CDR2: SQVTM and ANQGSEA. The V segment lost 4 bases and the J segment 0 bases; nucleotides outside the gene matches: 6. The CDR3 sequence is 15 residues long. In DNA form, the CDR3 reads TGCAGCGTTGTACCTAACAGGGGGCTGAACACTGAAGCTTTCTTT. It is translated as CSVVPNRGLNTEAFF. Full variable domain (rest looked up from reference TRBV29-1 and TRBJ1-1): SAVISQKPSRDICQRGTSLTIQCQVDSQVTMMFWYRQQPGQSLTLIATANQGSEATYESGFVIDKFPISRPNLTFSTLTVSNMSPEDSSIYLCSVVPNRGLNTEAFFGQGTRLTVV.

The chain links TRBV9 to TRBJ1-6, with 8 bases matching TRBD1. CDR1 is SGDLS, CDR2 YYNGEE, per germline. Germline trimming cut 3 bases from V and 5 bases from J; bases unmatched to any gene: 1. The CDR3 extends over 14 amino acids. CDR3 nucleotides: TGTGCCAGCAGCGAGACAGGGGATAATTCACCCCTCCACTTT. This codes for CASSETGDNSPLHF.

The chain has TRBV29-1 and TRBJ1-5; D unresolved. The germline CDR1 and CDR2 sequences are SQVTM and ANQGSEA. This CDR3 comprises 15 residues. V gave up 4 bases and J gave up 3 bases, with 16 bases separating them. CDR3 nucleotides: TGCAGCGTTGCCTCTTTAGCGGGCCCCAATCAGCCCCAGCATTTT. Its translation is CSVASLAGPNQPQHF.

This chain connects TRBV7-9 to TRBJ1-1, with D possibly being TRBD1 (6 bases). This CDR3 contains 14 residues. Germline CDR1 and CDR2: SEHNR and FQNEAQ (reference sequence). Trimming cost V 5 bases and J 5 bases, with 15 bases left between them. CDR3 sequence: CASSILQGGTEAFF. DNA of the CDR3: TGTGCCAGCAGCATACTACAGGGCGGGACTGAAGCTTTCTTT.

The CDR3 here is CASSIFGDNEQFF. The CDR3 DNA sequence: TGTGCCAGTAGTATCTTCGGGGACAATGAGCAGTTCTTC. The V gene is TRBV19, the J gene TRBJ2-1, with a tentative D call TRBD2 (5 bases). The length of the CDR3 is 13 residues. Per germline, CDR1 LNHDA and CDR2 SQIVND (reference sequence). Trimming removed 3 bases at V and 5 bases at J, with 8 bases between.

The CDR3 loop reads CASSRGVSPLHF. CDR3 DNA sequence: TGTGCCAGCAGCCGGGGGGTTTCACCCCTCCACTTT. The chain carries TRBV6-5 and TRBJ1-6; D perhaps matches TRBD1 (5 bases). Germline-derived CDR1 and CDR2 are MNHEY and SVGAGI. The CDR3 runs 12 residues. V lost 6 bases, J lost 9 bases, and 9 bases lay in between.

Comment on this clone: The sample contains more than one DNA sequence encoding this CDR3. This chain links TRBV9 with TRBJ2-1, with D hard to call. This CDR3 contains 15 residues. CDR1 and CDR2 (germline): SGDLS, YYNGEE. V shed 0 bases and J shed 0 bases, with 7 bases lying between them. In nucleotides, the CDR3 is TGTGCCAGCAGCGTAGTAGCAGCCTCCTACAATGAGCAGTTCTTC. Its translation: CASSVVAASYNEQFF.